The following is a T cell receptor beta chain sequence with its context. Its antigen is not yet known. No base qualities exist here, and no much larger clone lies one base off it. The library was made by the immunoSEQ multiplex PCR assay. For the multiplex PCR, a mixture combining 60 forward primers for TCR Vbeta segments and 13 reverse primers for TCR Jbeta segments was used. The CDR3 region of rearranged TCR beta genes was amplified from genomic DNA with a multiplex PCR assay. The amplified TCR beta libraries were sequenced on the Illumina HiSeq System as 87-base-pair reads. In the authors' own workflow: Across the roughly 700 repertoires, a later analysis counted approximately 75 million unique TCR beta chains, approximately 12 million of which were shared by at least two donors. Raw reads were error-corrected and collapsed into unique sequences by a nearest-neighbor algorithm in which closely related sequences were merged to remove PCR and sequencing errors. To assign V, D and J gene segments, CDR3 sequences were aligned to IMGT reference sequences. For a sequence to be retained, a match of at least six nucleotides to both a V gene segment and a J gene segment was required. Rearrangements were classified as productive when the CDR3 lacked stop codons and remained in frame with V and J, and all other rearrangements were classified as non-productive. CDR3 was defined according to IMGT convention as the region running from the second conserved V-encoded cysteine to the conserved J-encoded phenylalanine. The earlier analysis of fewer than 700 of the donors excluded sequences that lacked an unambiguous match to a single V gene segment. In an earlier analysis of roughly 600 of the donors, a V segment was called functional when productive rearrangements were above 56.7%, and segregating when the standard deviation between donors exceeded 5%. To diagnose cytomegalovirus status from the catalog of TCR beta chain sequences, a statistical classification framework was built. A later analysis assigned V and J genes by comparing TCR nucleotide sequences with IMGT/GENE-DB human TR gene sequences. A later analysis assigned CDR3 sequences and most-parsimonious VDJ recombination scenarios with the TCRdist pipeline. In a later analysis, each TCR beta chain was defined by its CDR3 amino acid sequence together with its V-gene family, and reads without a unique V-gene family were excluded. To address suspected cross-contamination and a sequencing artifact, a later analysis removed roughly 640 highly shared, low-generation-probability nucleotide sequences. A later analysis calculated a clonal expansion index for each public chain from normalized within-repertoire ranks of inferred template counts. A later analysis computed generation probabilities with a VDJ recombination model fitted to out-of-frame rearrangements, and checked the results against IGoR. In a later analysis, TCR-TCR, TCR-HLA and TCR-CMV co-occurrence was scored with hypergeometric tests, and a repertoire-size bias correction was applied to TCR pairs. False discovery rates were estimated in a later analysis by permuting HLA or CMV assignments 20 times. A later analysis grouped co-occurring TCRs with DBSCAN, adding TCRdist sequence similarity when clustering within HLA-allele-positive subsets. For co-occurrence clustering, repertoires with fewer than 30,000 or more than 120,000 public chains were excluded, along with about five repertoires with anomalous nucleotide sharing. This immuneACCESS table, as held by TCRdb, lists in-frame sequences with V and J called but not all clones. Of the missing ones, under half trace to an unresolved V gene in checked studies; the others have no known cause. The V and J calls and clone size are taken from that table; D and trimming were inferred from the DNA. In all, the sample holds around 130,000 clones, and around 86% of those were seen once. 1.2% of the sample goes to the ten largest clones.

This specimen belongs to a study of cytomegalovirus exposure and HLA in healthy donors (dated by TCRdb to between 2016 and 2019). Some background on the complete study: An earlier analysis of a few hundred of the donors reported over 250 Gb of sequence data and around 120 million unique TCR beta sequences obtained from about 200 million T cells. A later analysis re-examined previously published TCR beta repertoires from more than 650 donors and added high-resolution HLA genotyping to investigate patterns of TCR occurrence. HLA typing included class I and class II loci at four-digit resolution. To predict cytomegalovirus infection status, the study brought together high-throughput TCR immunosequencing, statistical association of individual TCRs with disease status, and machine learning. Typing coverage differed by locus: A, B, C, DRB1 and DQB1 were typed in roughly 620-630 donors, DQA1 in roughly 510, DPA1 in approximately 600, and DPB1 in around 490. Along with the roughly 700-subject first cohort, a separate validation cohort of about 110 different subjects was used. Five DR-DQ haplotypes were handled as single units for association and clustering, since linkage in the cohort was strong. The study aimed to test whether signatures of past pathogen exposure could be identified by cataloging public T cell receptors. An earlier analysis of fewer than 700 of the donors applied high-throughput TCR beta sequencing to assess whether each TCR beta V gene segment acted as functional or pseudogenic. Around 320 gigabases of sequencing data and some 85 million unique TCR sequences were included in an early release covering roughly 700 HLA-typed donors. A later genetic analysis took genome-wide SNP genotypes for 398 of the 666 donors and used that subset as a discovery cohort. Rather than using new phenotypic data, the later analysis identified candidate immune exposures from TCR beta sequences and from how often those sequences occurred across donors. The genetic ancestry cluster associated with self-reported Caucasian donors included about 84% of the approximately 400 genotyped donors. The T cell repertoires of roughly 660 subjects were profiled by immunosequencing and related to cytomegalovirus serostatus. Donor age, sex, ethnicity and CMV serostatus were compiled together with the repertoire data. All discovery cohort repertoires had been generated on a single sequencing platform. Across 398 genotyped donors of the cohort, an average of roughly 200,000 unique TCR beta nucleotide sequences per donor were sequenced, and around 20% of those sequences were non-productive.

The CDR3, from cysteine to phenylalanine, totals 15 residues. Just CDR3 DNA is preserved here, 45 bases in frame from base 1. V is pared back by 4 bases and J by 2 bases, with 15 bases lying between the germline termini. CDR1 and CDR2 were assigned from the germline V gene as MGHDK and SYGVNS. In total, 500 to 700 healthy bone marrow donors made up the cohort. At the time of sampling, all cohort members were nominally healthy, though unrecorded immune exposures were likely present. The donor was CMV seronegative and belonged to the group of roughly 330 seronegative cohort members. A peripheral blood sample was collected from each donor, and TCR beta sequencing was performed on peripheral blood mononuclear cells. The Qiagen DNeasy Blood Extraction Kit was used to extract genomic DNA from the blood cell samples. Here is what the overall study found, with its caveats: In an earlier analysis of roughly 560 of the donors, most TCR beta V segments were observed in productive rearrangements about 87% or about 30% of the time, broadly matching IMGT annotations. V-gene and J-gene trimming of TCR beta chains was associated with a missense DCLRE1C variant in a later genetic analysis, and the association was replicated in an independent cohort. The only immune exposure information available for the cohort was CMV serostatus. Because some donors lacked HLA typing at each locus, the association tests relied only on the typed subset. In a later analysis, several top co-occurrence clusters were reported to appear linked to parvovirus B19, influenza, CMV and Epstein-Barr virus. In both the original and validation cohorts, the classifier was reported to diagnose cytomegalovirus status with high specificity and sensitivity. A total of roughly 160 TCR beta chains were listed by the study as associated with cytomegalovirus. A later analysis found that HLA-associated TCR beta chains were more clonally expanded and had lower generation probabilities than equally common non-associated chains. Most CMV-associated TCR beta chains appeared to be HLA-restricted in a later analysis, and the HLA associations seemed to be driven largely by CMV exposure. Because the 87-base-pair reads could not distinguish some IMGT-functional V segments, including TRBV6-2 and TRBV6-3, those segments were excluded. The earlier analysis of about 600 of the donors excluded approximately 17 rarely observed V segments, including chromosome 9 orphons, because counts were too low. Compared with the 666-donor mean, donors in an Asian-associated ancestry cluster had fewer N-insertions in productive TCRs, according to a later genetic analysis. When HLA alleles, especially DR and DQ, strongly co-occurred, TCR associations were difficult to assign to individual alleles. Linkage disequilibrium might explain the correlated functional status among segregating V segments, but an unknown experimental factor could not be ruled out. In vitro tests confirmed that a few of the cytomegalovirus-associated TCR beta chains recognize cytomegalovirus antigens. Only TCR beta chains were sequenced in this cohort, and the absence of alpha or paired-chain data limited detectable features. A further reported finding was that TCR beta sequences accurately predicted the HLA-A and HLA-B alleles for most subjects in the first cohort. According to a later analysis, TCR association rates differed among HLA loci, with DRB1 alleles showing the most associated TCRs and HLA-C alleles showing the fewest. Across donors, most TCR sequences were observed very rarely, whereas some public TCRs were present in many individuals. The sequencing pipeline was judged likely to have produced a cluster of highly shared sequence variants as a technical artifact. The authors suggested that the approach could potentially be generalized to other disease states and immunological phenotypes. Sequencing depth was assumed to be roughly uniform across donors in the presence/absence analyses, though that assumption may not hold. At a false discovery rate of 0.05, a later analysis linked 15,000 to 20,000 TCR beta sequences to specific HLA alleles.

Rearrangement joined TRBV25-1 to TRBJ2-7; TRBD1 is possibly the D segment (6 matching bases). The clonotype comes from a female donor in good health and CMV-seronegative. Sequencing used PBMCs. The DNA sequence reads TGTGCCAGCAGTGGGGGGCCAGCAGGGGCCTACGAGCAGTACTTC. This translates into CASSGGPAGAYEQYF.